Each of the 21 T cell receptor beta chains below was sequenced from the same sample in a study of T cells in localized non-small cell lung cancer. Some clones are missing from TCRdb's copy, which holds only in-frame ones; the method was immunoSEQ multiplex PCR. In the table there are 25,000 to 30,000 clones, more than 65% of which are singletons. The material was peripheral blood mononuclear cells, obtained before any cancer treatment. The receptor set was obtained from a man aged 40-75 years with stage III lung adenocarcinoma.

The genes are TRBV19 and TRBJ1-1, with TRBD1 as a possible D gene (5 bases). CDR3 size: 16 residues. In germline, CDR1 is LNHDA, CDR2 SQIVND (reference sequence). V dropped 5 bases and J dropped 3 bases, with 19 bases sitting between them. In nucleotides, the CDR3 is TGTGCCAGTAGTGGCCTGGGAGGGGCTATGGACACTGAAGCTTTCTTT. This gives the protein CASSGLGGAMDTEAFF.

The V call is TRBV29-1, the J call TRBJ2-5; D could derive from TRBD1 or TRBD2 (6 bases each). Trimming left V 5 bases short and J 2 bases short, with 12 bases between. Germline CDR1 SQVTM, CDR2 ANQGSEA. The CDR3 consists of 13 residues. The CDR3 spells CSVPGEVQETQYF. CDR3 nucleotides: TGCAGCGTTCCAGGGGAGGTACAAGAGACCCAGTACTTC.

CDR3 region: CSVDRDTQYF. CDR3 bases: TGCAGCGTTGACAGAGATACGCAGTATTTT. This chain joins TRBV29-1 and TRBJ2-3; D unresolved. CDR1 is SQVTM and CDR2 is ANQGSEA in the germline V gene. CDR3 length: 10 residues. V shed 3 bases and J shed 5 bases, with 3 bases lying between them.

The rearrangement joins TRBV6-1 to TRBJ1-2; 7 nucleotides agree with TRBD1. CDR1 and CDR2 from the germline V gene are MNHNS and SASEGT. Trimming took 4 bases from V and 6 from J; bases not matched to a gene: 5. CDR3 length: 13 residues. CDR3 protein: CASSVDRAHGYTF. In nucleotides, the CDR3 is TGTGCCAGCAGTGTTGACAGGGCTCATGGCTACACCTTC.

V and J are TRBV7-9 and TRBJ2-1; D call uncertain. V was cut by 5 bases and J by 7 bases, with 9 bases left in between. This CDR3 contains 12 residues. Germline assignment: CDR1 SEHNR and CDR2 FQNEAQ (reference sequence). CDR3 coding DNA: TGTGCCAGCAGCCAAGGATTGAATGAGCAGTTCTTC. This translates into CASSQGLNEQFF.

The chain employs TRBV30 and TRBJ2-7; tentatively, D is TRBD1 or TRBD2 (5 bases each). The ends were cut back, 6 bases at V and 3 bases at J, with 9 bases in the middle. This CDR3 is 11 amino acids long. Per germline, CDR1 GTSNPN and CDR2 SVGIG (reference sequence). The CDR3 loop is CACGTDYEQYF. CDR3 sequence (DNA): TGTGCCTGCGGGACCGACTACGAGCAGTACTTC.

Relative to its sample, this clone is medium-sized. The genes are TRBV28 and TRBJ1-6; tentatively, D is TRBD1 (6 bases). The V end lost 2 bases, the J end lost 9 bases, and 14 bases lay between the germline ends. Looked up from germline, CDR1 is MDHEN and CDR2 is SYDVKM. CDR3 size: 15 residues. The CDR3, as DNA: TGTGCCAGCAGTTTAAGGAAAGGGGGGACTTCACCCCTCCACTTT. This gives the protein CASSLRKGGTSPLHF.

The J gene is TRBJ1-6, the V gene TRBV11-2; D unclear. V shed 1 base and J shed 9 bases, with 13 bases lying between them. Germline V gene sequence: CDR1 SGHAT, CDR2 FQNNGV. This CDR3 has 15 residues. DNA of the CDR3: TGTGCCAGCAGCTTAGGTGTCAGTTCGGCTTCACCCCTCCACTTT. This codes for CASSLGVSSASPLHF.

A single count supports this clone. The rearrangement joins TRBV7-9 to TRBJ2-1; D is unclear. The V end was cut by 8 bases, the J end by 0 bases, with 14 bases between. The germline gives CDR1 SEHNR, CDR2 FQNEAQ (reference sequence). This CDR3 has 15 residues. CDR3 DNA sequence: TGTGCCAGCCTCCCCGGGCGGAGCTCCTACAATGAGCAGTTCTTC. Amino acid sequence: CASLPGRSSYNEQFF.

This clone appeared once. The V and J genes are TRBV28 and TRBJ2-2; D possibly corresponds to TRBD1 (6 bases). In germline, CDR1 is MDHEN, CDR2 SYDVKM. The CDR3 is 17 residues long. Between the trimmed V and J ends, which lost 3 bases and 6 bases, there was a span of 20 bases. DNA of the CDR3: TGTGCCAGCAGTTTGTTGGGGCTTGACAGGTCATCCGGGGAGCTGTTTTTT. Encoded protein: CASSLLGLDRSSGELFF.

The chain employs TRBV9 and TRBJ1-2, with D hard to call. In germline, CDR1 is SGDLS, CDR2 YYNGEE. With 0 bases removed from V and 5 bases from J, the gap between germline ends came to 8 bases. The CDR3 runs 13 residues. CDR3 in DNA: TGTGCCAGCAGCGTAGACGGTTCGTATGGCTACACCTTC. Encoded protein: CASSVDGSYGYTF.

The chain combines TRBV5-1 with TRBJ2-1, with 7 bases aligning to TRBD1. The germline CDR1 and CDR2 sequences are SGHRS and YFSETQ. V lost 4 bases to trimming and J lost 3 bases; unmatched junction nucleotides: 7. The CDR3 has 15 amino acids. Here the CDR3 DNA reads TGCGCCAGCAGCGTGGGGACAGTCCACTACAATGAGCAGTTCTTC. The encoded protein is CASSVGTVHYNEQFF.

The chain links TRBV28 to TRBJ2-7; 12 bases align to TRBD1. Trimming took 5 bases from V and 7 from J; bases not matched to a gene: 6. The germline V gene encodes CDR1 MDHEN and CDR2 SYDVKM. The CDR3 runs to 14 residues. The CDR3: CASSLGQGACEQYF. The CDR3 nucleotides are TGTGCCAGCAGTCTGGGACAGGGGGCTTGTGAGCAGTACTTC.

In DNA, the CDR3 is TGCGCCAGCAGCTTGGATGCTAGGACGGCCTATGGCTACACCTTC. It translates to CASSLDARTAYGYTF. This chain joins TRBV5-1 and TRBJ1-2; unclear D gene. The CDR3 sequence is 15 residues long. The ends were cut back, 0 bases at V and 4 bases at J, with 13 bases in the middle. The germline CDR1 and CDR2 sequences are SGHRS and YFSETQ.

This chain joins TRBV11-3 and TRBJ2-1, with a weak D call TRBD1 (6 bases). The germline gives CDR1 SGHNT, CDR2 YENEEA. V shed 7 bases and J shed 8 bases, with 15 bases lying between them. The CDR3 loop spans 13 amino acids. CDR3 loop: CASKGTRSDEQFF. As DNA, the CDR3 is TGTGCCAGCAAGGGGACAAGGTCGGATGAGCAGTTCTTC.

V usage is TRBV19 and J usage is TRBJ2-5, with D tentatively TRBD1 or TRBD2 (5 bases each). Trimming took off 4 bases at V and 1 base at J, with 7 bases between the two ends. Per germline, CDR1 LNHDA and CDR2 SQIVND (reference sequence). The CDR3 is 13 amino acids. In DNA form, the CDR3 reads TGTGCCAGTAGTAGGGACCGCCAAGAGACCCAGTACTTC. It is translated as CASSRDRQETQYF.

The CDR3 is CATTSSYEQYV. CDR3 sequence (DNA): TGTGCCACCACGAGCTCCTACGAGCAGTACGTC. The genes are TRBV28 and TRBJ2-7; D is ambiguous. Germline CDR1 reads MDHEN; CDR2 reads SYDVKM. The length of the CDR3 is 11 residues. Trimming left V 10 bases short and J 0 bases short, with 7 bases between.

The rearrangement joins TRBV29-1 to TRBJ2-3; tentatively, D is TRBD2 (6 bases). Germline assignment: CDR1 SQVTM and CDR2 ANQGSEA. V lost 5 bases and J lost 5, with 17 bases in between. The CDR3 covers 14 residues. CDR3 bases: TGCAGCGTTTCCGCGTTGGGGAGGCAAGATACGCAGTATTTT. Protein product: CSVSALGRQDTQYF.

This chain uses TRBV7-9 with TRBJ2-6; D is perhaps TRBD2 (5 bases). Germline assignment: CDR1 SEHNR and CDR2 FQNEAQ (reference sequence). V lost 11 bases and J 0 bases, leaving 5 bases between the germline ends. The CDR3 totals 12 residues. This chain's CDR3 is CAGGSGANVLTF. In DNA form, the CDR3 reads TGTGCCGGAGGCTCTGGGGCCAACGTCCTGACTTTC.

The V and J genes are TRBV11-3 and TRBJ2-7, with D perhaps TRBD1 (6 bases). The V gene lost 4 bases and the J gene lost 2 bases, with 18 bases spanning the gap. The CDR3 runs 16 residues. Looked up from germline, CDR1 is SGHNT and CDR2 is YENEEA. The CDR3 loop reads CASSSLDRQQTYEQYF. In nucleotides, the CDR3 is TGTGCCAGCAGCTCCTTAGACAGGCAACAAACCTACGAGCAGTACTTC.

V gene TRBV6-5 combines with J gene TRBJ2-7; 10 positions agree with TRBD1. Trimming cost V 1 base and J 2 bases; bases outside gene matches: 5. The germline V gene has CDR1 MNHEY and CDR2 SVGAGI. The CDR3 has 16 amino acids. CDR3 residues: CASSYLVGQGAYEQYF. The CDR3 coding sequence is TGTGCCAGCAGTTACTTAGTTGGACAGGGGGCCTACGAGCAGTACTTC.